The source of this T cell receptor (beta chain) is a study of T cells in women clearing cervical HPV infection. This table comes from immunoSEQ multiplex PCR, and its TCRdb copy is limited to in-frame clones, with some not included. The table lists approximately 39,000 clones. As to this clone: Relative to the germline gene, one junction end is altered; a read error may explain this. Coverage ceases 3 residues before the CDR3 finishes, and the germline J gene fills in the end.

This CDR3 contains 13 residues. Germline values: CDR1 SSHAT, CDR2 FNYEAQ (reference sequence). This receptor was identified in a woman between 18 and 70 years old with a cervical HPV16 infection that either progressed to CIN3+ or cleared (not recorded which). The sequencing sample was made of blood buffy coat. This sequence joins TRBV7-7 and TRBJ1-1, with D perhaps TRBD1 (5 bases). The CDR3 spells CASSPQRGETAFF. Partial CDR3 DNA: TGTGCTAGCAGCCCACAGCGGGGGGAGACC. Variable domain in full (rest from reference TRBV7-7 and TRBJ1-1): GAGVSQSPRYKVTKRGQDVTLRCDPISSHATLYWYQQALGQGPEFLTYFNYEAQPDKSGLPSDRFSAERPEGSISTLTIQRTEQRDSAMYRCASSPQRGETAFFGQGTRLTVV.